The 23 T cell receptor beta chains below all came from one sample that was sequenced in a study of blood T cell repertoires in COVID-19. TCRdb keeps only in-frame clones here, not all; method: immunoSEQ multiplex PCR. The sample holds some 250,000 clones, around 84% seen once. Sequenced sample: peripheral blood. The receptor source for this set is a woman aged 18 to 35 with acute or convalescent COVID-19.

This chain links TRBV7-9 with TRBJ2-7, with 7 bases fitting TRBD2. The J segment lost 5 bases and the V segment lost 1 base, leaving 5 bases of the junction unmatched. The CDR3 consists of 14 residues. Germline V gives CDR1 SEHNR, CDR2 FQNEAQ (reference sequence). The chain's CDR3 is CASSLEEAGDEQYF. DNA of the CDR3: TGTGCCAGCAGCTTAGAGGAGGCGGGGGACGAGCAGTACTTC.

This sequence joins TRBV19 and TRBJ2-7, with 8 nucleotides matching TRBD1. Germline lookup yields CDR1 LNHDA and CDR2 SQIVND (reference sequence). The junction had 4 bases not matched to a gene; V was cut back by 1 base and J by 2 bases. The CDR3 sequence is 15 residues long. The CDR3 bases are TGTGCCAGTAGTATAGGGTACAGGGGGGCCTACGAGCAGTACTTC. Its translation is CASSIGYRGAYEQYF.

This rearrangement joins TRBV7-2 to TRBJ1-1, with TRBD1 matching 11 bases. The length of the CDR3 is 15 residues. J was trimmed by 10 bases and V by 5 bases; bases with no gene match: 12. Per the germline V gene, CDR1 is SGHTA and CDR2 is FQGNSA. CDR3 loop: CASSEPGQGVRGAFF. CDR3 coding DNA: TGTGCCAGCAGCGAACCGGGACAGGGGGTTAGGGGAGCTTTCTTT.

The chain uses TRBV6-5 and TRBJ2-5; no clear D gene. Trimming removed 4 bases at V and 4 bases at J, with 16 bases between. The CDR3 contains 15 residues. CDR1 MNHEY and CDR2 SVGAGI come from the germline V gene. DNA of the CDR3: TGTGCCAGCAGTTCTTTGGCAGACTCTAGAGAGACCCAGTACTTC. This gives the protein CASSSLADSRETQYF.

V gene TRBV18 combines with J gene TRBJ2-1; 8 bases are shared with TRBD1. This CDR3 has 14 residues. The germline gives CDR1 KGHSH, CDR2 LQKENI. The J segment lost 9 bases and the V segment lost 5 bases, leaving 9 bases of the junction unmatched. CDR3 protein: CASSSETGVIEQFF. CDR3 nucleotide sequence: TGTGCCAGCTCATCCGAGACAGGGGTAATTGAGCAGTTCTTC.

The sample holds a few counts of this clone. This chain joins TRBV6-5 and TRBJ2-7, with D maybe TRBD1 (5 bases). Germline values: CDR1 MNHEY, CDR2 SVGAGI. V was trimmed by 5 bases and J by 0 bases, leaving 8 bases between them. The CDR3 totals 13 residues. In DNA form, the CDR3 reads TGTGCCAGCAGTCAGGGCAGCTCCTACGAGCAGTACTTC. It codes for CASSQGSSYEQYF.

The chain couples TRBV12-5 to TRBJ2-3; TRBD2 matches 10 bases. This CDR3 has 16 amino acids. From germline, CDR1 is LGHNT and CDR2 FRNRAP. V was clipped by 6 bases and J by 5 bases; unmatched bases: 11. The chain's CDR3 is CASGPGLAEAGDTQYF. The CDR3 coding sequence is TGTGCTAGTGGCCCCGGACTAGCGGAGGCGGGAGATACGCAGTATTTT.

The CDR3 region is CASSQVQGERGYGYTF. CDR3 DNA: TGTGCCAGCAGCCAAGTTCAGGGTGAAAGAGGCTATGGCTACACCTTC. V usage is TRBV14 and J usage is TRBJ1-2, with a weak D call TRBD1 (5 bases). CDR1 and CDR2 from the germline V gene are SGHDN and FVKESK. The CDR3 runs to 16 residues. The V gene lost 1 base and the J gene lost 4 bases, with 16 bases spanning the gap.

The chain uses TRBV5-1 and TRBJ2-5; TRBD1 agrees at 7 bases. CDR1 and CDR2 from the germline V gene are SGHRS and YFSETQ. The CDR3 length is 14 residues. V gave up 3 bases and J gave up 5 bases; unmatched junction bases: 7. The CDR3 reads CASSYRQGGETQYF. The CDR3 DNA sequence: TGCGCCAGCAGCTACAGACAGGGTGGGGAGACCCAGTACTTC.

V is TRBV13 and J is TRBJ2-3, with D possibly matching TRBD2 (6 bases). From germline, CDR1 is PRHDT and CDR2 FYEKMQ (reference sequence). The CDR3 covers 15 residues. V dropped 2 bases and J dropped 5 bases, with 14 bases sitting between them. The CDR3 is CASSLRWLALDTQYF. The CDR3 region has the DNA TGTGCCAGCAGCTTAAGGTGGCTAGCGCTAGATACGCAGTATTTT.

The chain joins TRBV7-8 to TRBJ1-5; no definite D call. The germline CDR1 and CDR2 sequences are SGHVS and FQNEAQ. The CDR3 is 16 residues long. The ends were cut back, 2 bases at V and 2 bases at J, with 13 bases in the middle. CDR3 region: CASSLLVSQGNQPQHF. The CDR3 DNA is TGTGCCAGCAGCTTACTGGTTTCCCAGGGCAATCAGCCCCAGCATTTT.

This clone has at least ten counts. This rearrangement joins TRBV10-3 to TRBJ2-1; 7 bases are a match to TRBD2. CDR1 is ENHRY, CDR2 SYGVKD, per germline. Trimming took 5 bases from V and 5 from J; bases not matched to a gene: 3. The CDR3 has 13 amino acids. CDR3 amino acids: CAISPLADNEQFF. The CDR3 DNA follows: TGTGCCATCAGTCCGCTAGCGGACAATGAGCAGTTCTTC.

The chain's CDR3 is CASTSAGADMNTEAFF. The CDR3 coding sequence is TGTGCCAGCACCTCCGCGGGGGCAGACATGAACACTGAAGCTTTCTTT. The chain is built from TRBV5-8 and TRBJ1-1; D may be TRBD1 (6 bases). There are 16 residues in the CDR3. Trimming removed 6 bases from V and 0 bases from J, with 18 bases in between. CDR1 and CDR2 from the germline V gene are SGHTS and YDEGEE.

In DNA form, the CDR3 reads TGTGTCATCGGTGGACTAGAACAAGAGACCCAGTACTTC. It translates to CVIGGLEQETQYF. The chain joins TRBV28 to TRBJ2-5; 7 nucleotides match TRBD2. The CDR3 spans 13 residues. Germline loops: CDR1 MDHEN, CDR2 SYDVKM.

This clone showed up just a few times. The CDR3 DNA sequence: TGCGCCAGCAGCTTGAGAACGGGACAGGGGGTCTCTGAAGCTTTCTTT. It is translated as CASSLRTGQGVSEAFF. The V gene is TRBV5-1, the J gene TRBJ1-1; 11 bases are a match to TRBD1. The germline V gene has CDR1 SGHRS and CDR2 YFSETQ. The CDR3 runs 16 residues. Germline trimming cut 1 base from V and 6 bases from J; bases unmatched to any gene: 8. The whole variable domain, filled in from reference TRBV5-1 and TRBJ1-1, reads KAGVTQTPRYLIKTRGQQVTLSCSPISGHRSVSWYQQTPGQGLQFLFEYFSETQRNKGNFPGRFSGRQFSNSRSEMNVSTLELGDSALYLCASSLRTGQGVSEAFFGQGTRLTVV.

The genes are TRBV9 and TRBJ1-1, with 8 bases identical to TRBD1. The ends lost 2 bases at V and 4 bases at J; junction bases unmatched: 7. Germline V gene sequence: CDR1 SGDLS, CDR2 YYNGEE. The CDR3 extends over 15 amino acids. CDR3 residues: CASSVAGGESTEAFF. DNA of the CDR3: TGTGCCAGCAGCGTGGCAGGGGGCGAGAGCACTGAAGCTTTCTTT. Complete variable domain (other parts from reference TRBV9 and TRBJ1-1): DSGVTQTPKHLITATGQRVTLRCSPRSGDLSVYWYQQSLDQGLQFLIQYYNGEERAKGNILERFSAQQFPDLHSELNLSSLELGDSALYFCASSVAGGESTEAFFGQGTRLTVV.

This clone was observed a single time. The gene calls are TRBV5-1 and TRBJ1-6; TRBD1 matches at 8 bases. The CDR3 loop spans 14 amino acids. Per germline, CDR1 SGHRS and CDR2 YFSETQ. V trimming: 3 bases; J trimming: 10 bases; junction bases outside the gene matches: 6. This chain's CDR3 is CASSSTQGVSPLHF. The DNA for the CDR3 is TGCGCCAGCAGCTCAACACAGGGGGTATCACCCCTCCACTTT.

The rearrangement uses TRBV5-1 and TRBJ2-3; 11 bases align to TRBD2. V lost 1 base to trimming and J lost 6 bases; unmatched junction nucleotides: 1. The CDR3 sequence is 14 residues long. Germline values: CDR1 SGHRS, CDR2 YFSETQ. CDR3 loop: CASSLTSGSDTQYF. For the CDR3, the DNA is TGCGCCAGCAGCTTGACTAGCGGGAGTGATACGCAGTATTTT.

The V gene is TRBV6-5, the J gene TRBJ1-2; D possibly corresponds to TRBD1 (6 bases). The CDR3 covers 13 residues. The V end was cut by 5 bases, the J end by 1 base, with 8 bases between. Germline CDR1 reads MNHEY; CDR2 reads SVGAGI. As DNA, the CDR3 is TGTGCCAGCAGTAGGGACAATAACTATGGCTACACCTTC. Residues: CASSRDNNYGYTF.

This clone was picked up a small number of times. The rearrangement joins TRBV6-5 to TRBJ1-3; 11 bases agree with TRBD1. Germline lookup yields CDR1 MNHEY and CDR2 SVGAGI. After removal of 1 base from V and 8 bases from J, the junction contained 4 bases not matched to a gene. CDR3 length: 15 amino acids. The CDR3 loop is CASSYFGTGGDTIYF. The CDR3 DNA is TGTGCCAGCAGTTACTTCGGGACAGGGGGGGACACCATATATTTT.

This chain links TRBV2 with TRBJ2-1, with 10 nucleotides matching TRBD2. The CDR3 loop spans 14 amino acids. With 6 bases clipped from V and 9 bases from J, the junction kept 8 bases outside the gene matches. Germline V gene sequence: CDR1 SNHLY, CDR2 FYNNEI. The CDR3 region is CASSDELAGSEQFF. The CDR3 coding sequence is TGTGCCAGCAGCGACGAACTAGCGGGATCTGAGCAGTTCTTC.

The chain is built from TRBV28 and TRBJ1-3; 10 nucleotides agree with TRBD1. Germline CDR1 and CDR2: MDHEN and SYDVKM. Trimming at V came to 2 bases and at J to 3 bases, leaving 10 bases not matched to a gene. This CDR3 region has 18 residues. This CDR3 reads CASSLPLTGGEGGNTIYF. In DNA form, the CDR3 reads TGTGCCAGCAGTTTACCTTTGACAGGGGGCGAAGGTGGAAACACCATATATTTT.

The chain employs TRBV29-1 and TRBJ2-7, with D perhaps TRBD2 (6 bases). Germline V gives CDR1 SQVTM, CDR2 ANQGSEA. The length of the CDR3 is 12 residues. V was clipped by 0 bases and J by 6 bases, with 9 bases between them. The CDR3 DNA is TGCAGCGTTGAAGATTTAGCGGCCGAGCAGTACTTC. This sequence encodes CSVEDLAAEQYF.